The 8 T cell receptor beta chains listed next were all sequenced from one sample in a study of blood T cell repertoires in COVID-19. Assay used: immunoSEQ multiplex PCR; TCRdb lists only in-frame clones, some missing. The sample yields about 210,000 clones, more than 80% seen once. Sequenced input: PBMCs or T cells enriched from blood (not recorded which). The receptors stem from a man aged 40-55 years who had recovered from COVID-19.

The gene calls are TRBV5-1 and TRBJ1-2; a weak D match, TRBD1 (5 bases). Trimming removed 4 bases from V and 8 bases from J, with 12 bases in between. This CDR3 contains 12 residues. CDR1 and CDR2 from the germline V gene are SGHRS and YFSETQ. The CDR3 DNA is TGCGCCAGCAGCCCAGGGTTGCAGGGCTACACCTTC. It codes for CASSPGLQGYTF. Looking up the rest from reference TRBV5-1 and TRBJ1-2 gives the full variable domain: KAGVTQTPRYLIKTRGQQVTLSCSPISGHRSVSWYQQTPGQGLQFLFEYFSETQRNKGNFPGRFSGRQFSNSRSEMNVSTLELGDSALYLCASSPGLQGYTFGSGTRLTVV.

The chain is built from TRBV5-6 and TRBJ1-4, with a possible D match to TRBD1 (6 bases). The V end lost 4 bases, the J end lost 5 bases, and 15 bases lay between the germline ends. CDR3 length equals 15 residues. From germline, CDR1 is SGHDT and CDR2 YYEEEE. The CDR3, as DNA: TGTGCCAGCAGCCTGTACAGGGACCTGAATGAAAAACTGTTTTTT. Translation gives CASSLYRDLNEKLFF.

V and J are TRBV12-3 or TRBV12-4 and TRBJ1-3; D may be TRBD1 (6 bases). V was clipped by 6 bases and J by 3 bases, with 9 bases between them. The CDR3 loop spans 13 amino acids. This chain's CDR3 is CASSNRVGNTIYF. CDR3 coding DNA: TGTGCCAGCAGCAACAGGGTTGGAAACACCATATATTTT.

This clone was detected only once. The chain uses TRBV3-1 (or the pseudogene TRBV3-2) and TRBJ1-6, with 9 bases that match TRBD1. This CDR3 region has 16 residues. The V segment lost 7 bases and the J segment 10 bases; nucleotides outside the gene matches: 14. The germline V gene encodes CDR1 LGHDT and CDR2 YNNKEL (reference sequence). CDR3 nucleotide sequence: TGTGCCAGCACACCGAGGTATCGGGACAGGGACTCACCCCTCCACTTT. Its translation is CASTPRYRDRDSPLHF.

The gene calls are TRBV7-3 and TRBJ2-5; 7 nucleotides match TRBD2. Losses at the gene ends were 4 bases for V and 5 bases for J; bases not matched to a gene: 10. This CDR3 has 15 residues. Germline assignment: CDR1 SGHTA and CDR2 FQGTGA. The CDR3 DNA reads as TGTGCCAGCAGCTCTACGGGGGGTAGCGCCGAGACCCAGTACTTC. Its protein product is CASSSTGGSAETQYF.

The genes are TRBV7-2 and TRBJ2-7, with 12 bases aligning to TRBD1. Trimming removed 0 bases from V and 7 bases from J; junction bases left unmatched: 13. CDR1 is SGHTA, CDR2 FQGNSA, per germline. The CDR3 covers 18 residues. CDR3 sequence: CASSLAGTPGTGGREQYF. The CDR3 nucleotides are TGTGCCAGCAGCTTAGCGGGAACCCCCGGGACAGGGGGCAGGGAGCAGTACTTC.

There are a few counts of this clone. This chain connects TRBV2 to TRBJ1-2, with TRBD1 identical over 9 bases. CDR1 and CDR2 (germline): SNHLY, FYNNEI. J lost 0 bases, V lost 6 bases, and 5 bases had no gene match. The CDR3 covers 15 residues. CDR3 in DNA: TGTGCCAGCAGCCTACAGGGGGCGACTAACTATGGCTACACCTTC. This codes for CASSLQGATNYGYTF.

The chain employs TRBV9 and TRBJ2-1; 9 bases align to TRBD1. Germline values: CDR1 SGDLS, CDR2 YYNGEE. CDR3 length: 17 amino acids. After removal of 3 bases from V and 5 bases from J, the junction contained 12 bases not matched to a gene. The CDR3 sequence is CASSAPSRDRANNEQFF. The CDR3 DNA is TGTGCCAGCAGCGCTCCGTCCCGGGACAGGGCCAACAATGAGCAGTTCTTC.